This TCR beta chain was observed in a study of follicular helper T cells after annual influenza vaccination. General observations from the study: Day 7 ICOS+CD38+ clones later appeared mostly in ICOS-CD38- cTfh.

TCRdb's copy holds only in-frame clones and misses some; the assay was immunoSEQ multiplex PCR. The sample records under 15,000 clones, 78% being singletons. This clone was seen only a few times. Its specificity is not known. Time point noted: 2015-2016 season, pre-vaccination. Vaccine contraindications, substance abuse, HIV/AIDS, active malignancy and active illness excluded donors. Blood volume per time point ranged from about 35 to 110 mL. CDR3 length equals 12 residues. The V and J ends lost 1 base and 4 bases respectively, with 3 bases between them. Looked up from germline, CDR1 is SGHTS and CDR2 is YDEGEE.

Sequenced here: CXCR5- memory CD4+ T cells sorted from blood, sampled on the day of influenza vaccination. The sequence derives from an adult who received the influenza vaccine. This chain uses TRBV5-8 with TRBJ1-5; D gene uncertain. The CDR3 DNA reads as TGTGCCAGCAGCTTGTTTAATCAGCCCCAGCATTTT. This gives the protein CASSLFNQPQHF.